These T cell receptor beta chains were read from a single sample in a study of Ad26.COV2.S vaccination and SARS-CoV-2 variants. TCRdb's table, derived via immunoSEQ multiplex PCR, lists solely in-frame clones and lacks some. The table includes more than 150,000 clones, around 85% detected once. Sequences were derived from peripheral blood, sampled after recovery from COVID-19. These receptors came from a human donor who had recovered from COVID-19. The CDR3 runs from the conserved cysteine through the conserved F or W.

TRBJ1-5,TRBV3-1/TRBV3-2,CASSQTGTGGHQPQHF
TRBJ1-2,TRBV19,CASSIVAGSNYGYTF
TRBJ2-1,TRBV4-2,CASSQEPPGSYNEQFF
TRBJ2-6,TRBV19,CASTWTGGPYSGANVLTF
TRBJ1-5,TRBV30,CAWSSGVGQPQHF
TRBJ2-3,TRBV7-9,CASSLVSGRTGGTQYF
TRBJ2-1,TRBV2,CASRGVAGGNEQFF
TRBJ2-7,TRBV28,CASKRQGITYEQYF
TRBJ2-7,TRBV5-1,CASSPDRDEQYF
TRBJ2-7,TRBV9,CASSPGGGYEQYF
TRBJ2-5,TRBV10-3,CAISRPGQGTQETQYF
TRBJ2-3,TRBV7-8,CASSLVGRFLTDTQYF
TRBJ2-7,TRBV11-2,CASSLVGLTVHEQYF
TRBJ2-7,TRBV12-5,CASGLFQRATYEQYF
TRBJ2-5,TRBV5-6,CASSLGEPQYF
TRBJ1-6,TRBV19,CASSKRPSNNSPLHF
TRBJ2-2,TRBV10-3,CAISPGGNTGELFF
TRBJ2-1,TRBV2,CASRRVAGDSYNEQFF
TRBJ2-1,TRBV3-1/TRBV3-2,CASSQSDPWGDEQFF
TRBJ1-2,TRBV28,CASRPGVPYGYTF
TRBJ2-5,TRBV30,CASAAGLQETQYF
TRBJ1-3,TRBV21-1,CASSNPQVAGNTIYF
TRBJ2-3,TRBV3-1/TRBV3-2,CASSRSPTDTQYF
TRBJ2-2,TRBV15,CATSRAIRGTGELFF
TRBJ1-1,TRBV6-5,CASSYSQGAAEAFF
TRBJ1-2,TRBV29-1,CSAGQGGDYTF
TRBJ2-7,TRBV5-4,CASSLGQASYEQYF
TRBJ2-5,TRBV19,CASQGGRQETQYF
TRBJ2-1,TRBV6-6,CASSRPYNEQFF
TRBJ1-2,TRBV5-8,CASSLRPGGDYGYTF
TRBJ2-1,TRBV18,CASSQTSGRAGGYNEQFF
TRBJ1-1,TRBV18,CASSPQTGQAFF
TRBJ2-7,TRBV9,CASSVAPSVAYEQYF
TRBJ2-7,TRBV12-3/TRBV12-4,CASSLGQEYEQYF
TRBJ1-5,TRBV5-1,CASSQEAGNQPQHF
TRBJ2-5,TRBV5-4,CASSLEATGGETQYF
TRBJ2-1,TRBV11-3,CASSLMAGGDNEQFF
TRBJ1-3,TRBV5-1,CASSLSGISGNTIYF
TRBJ1-2,TRBV10-3,CAISETTGGYTF
TRBJ2-5,TRBV7-2,CASSLDRFQPQEETQYF